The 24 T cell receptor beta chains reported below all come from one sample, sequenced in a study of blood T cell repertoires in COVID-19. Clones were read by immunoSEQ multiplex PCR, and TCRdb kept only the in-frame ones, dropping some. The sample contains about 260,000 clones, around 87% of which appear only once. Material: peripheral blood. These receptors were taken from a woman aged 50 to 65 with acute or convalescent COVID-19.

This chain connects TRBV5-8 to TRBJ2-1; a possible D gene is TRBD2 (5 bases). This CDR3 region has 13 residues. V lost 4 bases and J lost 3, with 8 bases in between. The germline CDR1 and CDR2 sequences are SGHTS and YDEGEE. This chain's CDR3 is CASSRTFYNEQFF. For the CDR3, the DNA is TGTGCCAGCAGCCGGACTTTCTACAATGAGCAGTTCTTC. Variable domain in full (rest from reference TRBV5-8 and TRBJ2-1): EAGVTQSPTHLIKTRGQQATLRCSPISGHTSVYWYQQALGLGLQFLLWYDEGEERNRGNFPPRFSGRQFPNYSSELNVNALELEDSALYLCASSRTFYNEQFFGPGTRLTVL.

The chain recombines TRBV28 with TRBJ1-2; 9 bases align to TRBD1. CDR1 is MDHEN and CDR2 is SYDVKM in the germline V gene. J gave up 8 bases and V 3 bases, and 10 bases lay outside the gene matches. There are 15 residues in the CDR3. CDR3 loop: CASSFPSTGGGGYTF. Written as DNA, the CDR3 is TGTGCCAGCAGTTTCCCATCGACAGGGGGGGGCGGCTACACCTTC.

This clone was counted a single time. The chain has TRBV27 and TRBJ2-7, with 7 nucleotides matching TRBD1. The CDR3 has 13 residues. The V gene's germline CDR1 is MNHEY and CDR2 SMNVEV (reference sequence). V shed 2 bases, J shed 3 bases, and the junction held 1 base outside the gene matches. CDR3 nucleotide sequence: TGTGCCAGCAGTTTAGCAGGGGGCTACGAGCAGTACTTC. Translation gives CASSLAGGYEQYF.

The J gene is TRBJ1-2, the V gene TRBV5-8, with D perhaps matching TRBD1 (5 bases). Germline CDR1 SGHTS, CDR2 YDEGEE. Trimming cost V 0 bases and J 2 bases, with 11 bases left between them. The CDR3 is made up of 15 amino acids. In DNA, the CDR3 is TGTGCCAGCAGCTTGGCCGGGGGGACCAACTATGGCTACACCTTC. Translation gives CASSLAGGTNYGYTF.

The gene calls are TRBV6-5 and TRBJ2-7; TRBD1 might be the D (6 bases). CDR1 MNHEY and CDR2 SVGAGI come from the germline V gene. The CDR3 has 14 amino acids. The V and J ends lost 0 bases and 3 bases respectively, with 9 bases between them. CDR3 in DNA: TGTGCCAGCAGTTACTCGAGCAGGGGCTACGAGCAGTACTTC. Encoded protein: CASSYSSRGYEQYF.

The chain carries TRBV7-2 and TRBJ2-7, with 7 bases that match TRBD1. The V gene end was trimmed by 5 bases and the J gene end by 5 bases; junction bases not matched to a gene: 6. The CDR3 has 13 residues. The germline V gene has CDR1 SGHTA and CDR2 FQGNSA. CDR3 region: CASSNPQGDEQYF. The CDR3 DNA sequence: TGTGCCAGCAGCAATCCCCAGGGGGACGAGCAGTACTTC.

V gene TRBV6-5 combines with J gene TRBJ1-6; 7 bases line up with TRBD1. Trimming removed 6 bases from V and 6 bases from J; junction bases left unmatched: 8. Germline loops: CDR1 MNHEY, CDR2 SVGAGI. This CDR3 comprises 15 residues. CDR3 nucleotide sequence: TGTGCCAGCAGACAACGACAGGGAATTAATTCACCCCTCCACTTT. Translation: CASRQRQGINSPLHF.

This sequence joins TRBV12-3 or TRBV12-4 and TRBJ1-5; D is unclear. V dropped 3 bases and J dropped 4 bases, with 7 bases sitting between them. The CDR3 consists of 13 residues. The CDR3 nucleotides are TGTGCCAGCAGTTTCTCGGGGAATCAGCCCCAGCATTTT. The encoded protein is CASSFSGNQPQHF.

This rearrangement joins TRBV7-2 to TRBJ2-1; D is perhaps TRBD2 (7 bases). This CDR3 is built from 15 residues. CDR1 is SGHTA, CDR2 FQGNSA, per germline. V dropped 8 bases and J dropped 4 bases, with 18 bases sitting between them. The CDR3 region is CASAPVGGGYNEQFF. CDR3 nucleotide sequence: TGTGCCAGCGCCCCGGTAGGGGGGGGTTACAATGAGCAGTTCTTC.

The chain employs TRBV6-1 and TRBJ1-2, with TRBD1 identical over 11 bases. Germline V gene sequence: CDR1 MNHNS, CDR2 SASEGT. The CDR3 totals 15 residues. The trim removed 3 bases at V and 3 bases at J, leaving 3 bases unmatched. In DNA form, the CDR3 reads TGTGCCAGCAGTGAGGGACAGGGGGGGTACTATGGCTACACCTTC. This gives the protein CASSEGQGGYYGYTF.

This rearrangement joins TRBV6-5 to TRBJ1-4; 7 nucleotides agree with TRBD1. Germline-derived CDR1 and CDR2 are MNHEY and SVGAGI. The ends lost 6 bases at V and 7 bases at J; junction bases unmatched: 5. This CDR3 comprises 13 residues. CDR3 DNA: TGTGCCAGCAGAATGCAGGGGGGTGAAAAACTGTTTTTT. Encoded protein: CASRMQGGEKLFF.

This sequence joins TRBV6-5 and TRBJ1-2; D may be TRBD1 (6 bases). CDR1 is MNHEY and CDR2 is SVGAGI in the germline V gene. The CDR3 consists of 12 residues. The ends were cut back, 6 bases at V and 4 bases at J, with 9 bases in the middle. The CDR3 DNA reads TGTGCCAGCAGACAGGGTTCCTATGGCTACACCTTC. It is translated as CASRQGSYGYTF.

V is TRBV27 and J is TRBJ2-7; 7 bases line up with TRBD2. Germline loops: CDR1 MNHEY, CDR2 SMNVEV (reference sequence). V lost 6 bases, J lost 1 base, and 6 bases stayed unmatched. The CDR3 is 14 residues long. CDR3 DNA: TGTGCCAGCAGCCCCGGACTAGGTTCCTACGAGCAGTACTTC. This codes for CASSPGLGSYEQYF.

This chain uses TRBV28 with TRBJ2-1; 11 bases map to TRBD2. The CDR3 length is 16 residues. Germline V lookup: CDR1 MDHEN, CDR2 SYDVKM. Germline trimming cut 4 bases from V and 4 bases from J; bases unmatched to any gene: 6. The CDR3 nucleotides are TGTGCCAGCAGTTCCCGACTAGCGGGAAAGTACAATGAGCAGTTCTTC. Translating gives CASSSRLAGKYNEQFF. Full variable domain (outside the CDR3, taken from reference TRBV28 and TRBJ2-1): DVKVTQSSRYLVKRTGEKVFLECVQDMDHENMFWYRQDPGLGLRLIYFSYDVKMKEKGDIPEGYSVSREKKERFSLILESASTNQTSMYLCASSSRLAGKYNEQFFGPGTRLTVL.

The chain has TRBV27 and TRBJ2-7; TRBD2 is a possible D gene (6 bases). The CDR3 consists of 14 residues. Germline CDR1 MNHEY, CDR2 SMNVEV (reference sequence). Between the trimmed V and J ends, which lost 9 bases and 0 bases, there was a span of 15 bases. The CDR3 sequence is CARFLLANSYEQYF. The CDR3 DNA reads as TGTGCCAGATTCCTACTAGCAAACTCCTACGAGCAGTACTTC.

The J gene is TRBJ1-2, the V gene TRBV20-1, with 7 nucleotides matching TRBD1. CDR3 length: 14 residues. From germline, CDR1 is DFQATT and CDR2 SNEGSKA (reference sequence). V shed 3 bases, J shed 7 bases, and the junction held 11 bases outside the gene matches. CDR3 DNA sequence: TGCAGTGCTAGTCTTCCAGGGGGGTATACTGGCTACACCTTC. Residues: CSASLPGGYTGYTF.

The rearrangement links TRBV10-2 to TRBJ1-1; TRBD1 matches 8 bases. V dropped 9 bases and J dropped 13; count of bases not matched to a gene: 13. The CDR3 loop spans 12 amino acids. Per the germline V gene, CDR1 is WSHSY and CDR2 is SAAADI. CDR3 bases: TGCGCCAGTTCTTGGGACAGGCCATTCGTTTTCTTT. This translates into CASSWDRPFVFF.

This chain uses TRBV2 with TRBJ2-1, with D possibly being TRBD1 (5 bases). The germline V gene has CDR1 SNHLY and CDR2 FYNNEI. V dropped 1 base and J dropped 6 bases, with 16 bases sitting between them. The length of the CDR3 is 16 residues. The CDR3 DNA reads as TGTGCCAGCAGTGAAGGAAGGGGAATTAGGGCCAATGAGCAGTTCTTC. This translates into CASSEGRGIRANEQFF.

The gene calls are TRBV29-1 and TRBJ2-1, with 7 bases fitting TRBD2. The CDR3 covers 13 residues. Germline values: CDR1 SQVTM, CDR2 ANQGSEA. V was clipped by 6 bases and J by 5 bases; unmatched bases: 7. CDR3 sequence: CSVKRDLNNEQFF. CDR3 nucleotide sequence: TGCAGCGTCAAGCGGGACCTTAACAATGAGCAGTTCTTC.

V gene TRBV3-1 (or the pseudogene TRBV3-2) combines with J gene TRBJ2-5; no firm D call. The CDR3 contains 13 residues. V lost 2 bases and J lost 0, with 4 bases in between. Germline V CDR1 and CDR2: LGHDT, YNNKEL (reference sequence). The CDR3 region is CASSQRDQETQYF. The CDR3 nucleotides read TGTGCCAGCAGCCAACGGGACCAAGAGACCCAGTACTTC.

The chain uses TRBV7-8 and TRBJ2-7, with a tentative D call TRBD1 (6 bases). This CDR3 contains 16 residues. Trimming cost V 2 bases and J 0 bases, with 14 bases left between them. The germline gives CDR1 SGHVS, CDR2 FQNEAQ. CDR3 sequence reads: CASSLKRTGTSYEQYF. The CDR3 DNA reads TGTGCCAGCAGCTTAAAAAGAACAGGGACCTCCTACGAGCAGTACTTC.

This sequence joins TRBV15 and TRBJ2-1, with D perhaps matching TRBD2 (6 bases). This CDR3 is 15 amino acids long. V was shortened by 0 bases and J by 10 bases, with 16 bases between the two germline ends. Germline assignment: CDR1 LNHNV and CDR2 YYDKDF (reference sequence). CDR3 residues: CATSRDAGLQQEQFF. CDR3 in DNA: TGTGCCACCAGCAGAGATGCGGGGTTACAACAAGAGCAGTTCTTC.

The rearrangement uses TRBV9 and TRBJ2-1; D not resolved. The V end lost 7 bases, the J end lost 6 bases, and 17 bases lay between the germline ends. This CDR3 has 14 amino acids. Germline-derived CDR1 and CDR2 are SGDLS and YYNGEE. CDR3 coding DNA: TGTGCCAGCGCCGGAGTCTCGAGGATCAATGAGCAGTTCTTC. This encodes CASAGVSRINEQFF.

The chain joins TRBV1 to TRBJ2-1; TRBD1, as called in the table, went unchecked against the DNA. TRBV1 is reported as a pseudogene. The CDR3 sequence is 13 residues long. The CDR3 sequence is CTSSHRDNNEQFF. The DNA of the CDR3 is TGCACCAGCAGCCACCGGGACAACAATGAGCAGTTCTTC.